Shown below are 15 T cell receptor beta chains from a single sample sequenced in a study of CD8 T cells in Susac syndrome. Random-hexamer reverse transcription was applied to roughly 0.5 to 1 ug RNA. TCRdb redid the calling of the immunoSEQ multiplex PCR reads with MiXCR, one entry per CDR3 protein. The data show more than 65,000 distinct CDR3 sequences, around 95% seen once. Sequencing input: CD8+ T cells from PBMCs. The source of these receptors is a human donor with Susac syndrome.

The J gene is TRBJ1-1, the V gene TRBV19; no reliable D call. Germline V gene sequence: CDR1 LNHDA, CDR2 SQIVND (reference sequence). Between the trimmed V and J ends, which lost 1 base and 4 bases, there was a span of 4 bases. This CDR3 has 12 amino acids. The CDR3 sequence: CASSIGPTEAFF. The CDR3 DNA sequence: TGTGCCAGTAGTATAGGGCCCACTGAAGCTTTCTTT.

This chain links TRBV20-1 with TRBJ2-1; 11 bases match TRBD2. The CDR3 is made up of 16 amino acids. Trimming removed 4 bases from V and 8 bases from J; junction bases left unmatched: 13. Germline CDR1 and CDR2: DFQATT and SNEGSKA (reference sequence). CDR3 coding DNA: TGCAGTGCTACCTCTCTTACTAGCGGGAGTAGAGATGAGCAGTTCTTC. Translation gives CSATSLTSGSRDEQFF.

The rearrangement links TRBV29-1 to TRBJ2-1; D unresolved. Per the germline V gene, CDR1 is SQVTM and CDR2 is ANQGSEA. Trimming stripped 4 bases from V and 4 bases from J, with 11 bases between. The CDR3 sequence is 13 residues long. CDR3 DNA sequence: TGCAGCGTTGGGGATGGCGTTTACAATGAGCAGTTCTTC. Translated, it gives CSVGDGVYNEQFF.

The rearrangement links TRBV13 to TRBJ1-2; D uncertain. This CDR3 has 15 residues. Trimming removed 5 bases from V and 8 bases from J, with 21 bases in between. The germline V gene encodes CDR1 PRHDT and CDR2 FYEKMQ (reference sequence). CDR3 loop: CASSAQRVEIRGYTF. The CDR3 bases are TGTGCCAGCAGCGCACAAAGGGTGGAGATTAGGGGCTACACCTTC.

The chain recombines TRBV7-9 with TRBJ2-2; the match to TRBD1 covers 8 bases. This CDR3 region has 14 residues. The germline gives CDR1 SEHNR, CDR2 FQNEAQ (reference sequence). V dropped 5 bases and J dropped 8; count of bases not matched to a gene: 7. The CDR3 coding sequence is TGTGCCAGCAGCCCGAGGACAGGGCGAGGGGAGCTGTTTTTT. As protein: CASSPRTGRGELFF.

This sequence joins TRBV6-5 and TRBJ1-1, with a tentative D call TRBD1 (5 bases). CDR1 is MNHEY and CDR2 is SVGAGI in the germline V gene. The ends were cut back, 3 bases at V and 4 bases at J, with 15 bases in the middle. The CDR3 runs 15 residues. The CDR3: CASSYSPSGGTEAFF. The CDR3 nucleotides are TGTGCCAGCAGTTATTCTCCTTCGGGGGGCACTGAAGCTTTCTTT.

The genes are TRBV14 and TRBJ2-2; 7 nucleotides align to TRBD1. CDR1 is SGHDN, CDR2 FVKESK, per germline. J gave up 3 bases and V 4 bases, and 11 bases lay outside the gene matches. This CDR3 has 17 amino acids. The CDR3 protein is CASSRHRTGLDTGELFF. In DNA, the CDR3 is TGTGCCAGCAGCCGTCACAGGACAGGATTGGACACCGGGGAGCTGTTTTTT.

CDR3 sequence (DNA): TGCGCCAGCAGCTACCTCCGGGACGAGCAGTACTTC. This gives the protein CASSYLRDEQYF. The chain recombines TRBV5-1 with TRBJ2-7; D gene uncertain. The CDR3 spans 12 residues. Germline V gene lookup returns CDR1 SGHRS and CDR2 YFSETQ. Trimming cost V 3 bases and J 5 bases, with 9 bases left between them.

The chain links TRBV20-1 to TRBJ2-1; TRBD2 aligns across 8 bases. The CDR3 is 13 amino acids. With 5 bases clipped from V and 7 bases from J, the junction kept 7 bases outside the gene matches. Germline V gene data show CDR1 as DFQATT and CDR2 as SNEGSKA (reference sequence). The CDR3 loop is CSARLAGMNEQFF. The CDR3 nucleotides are TGCAGTGCTCGGTTAGCGGGGATGAATGAGCAGTTCTTC.

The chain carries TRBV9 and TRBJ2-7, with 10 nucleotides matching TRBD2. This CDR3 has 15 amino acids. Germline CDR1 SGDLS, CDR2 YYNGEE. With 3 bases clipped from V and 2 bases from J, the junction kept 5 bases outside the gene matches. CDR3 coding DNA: TGTGCCAGCAGCGCAGCGGGAGGGCCGGCCTACGAGCAGTACTTC. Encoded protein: CASSAAGGPAYEQYF.

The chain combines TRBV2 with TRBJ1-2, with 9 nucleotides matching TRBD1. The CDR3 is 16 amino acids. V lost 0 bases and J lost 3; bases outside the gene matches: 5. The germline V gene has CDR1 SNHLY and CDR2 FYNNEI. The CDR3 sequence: CASSEAPWTGDYGYTF. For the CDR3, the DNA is TGTGCCAGCAGTGAAGCTCCCTGGACAGGGGACTATGGCTACACCTTC.

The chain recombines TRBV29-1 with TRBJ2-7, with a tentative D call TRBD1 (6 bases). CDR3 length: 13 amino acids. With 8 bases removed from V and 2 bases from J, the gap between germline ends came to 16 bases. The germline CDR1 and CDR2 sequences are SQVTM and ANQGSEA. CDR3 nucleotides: TGCAGCATTCAGGGGACAACTACCTACGAGCAGTACTTC. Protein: CSIQGTTTYEQYF.

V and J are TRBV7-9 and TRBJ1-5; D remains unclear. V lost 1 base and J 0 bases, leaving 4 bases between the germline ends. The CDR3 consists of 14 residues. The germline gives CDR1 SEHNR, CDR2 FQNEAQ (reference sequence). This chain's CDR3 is CASSLDSSNQPQHF. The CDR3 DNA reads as TGTGCCAGCAGCTTAGATTCTAGCAATCAGCCCCAGCATTTT.

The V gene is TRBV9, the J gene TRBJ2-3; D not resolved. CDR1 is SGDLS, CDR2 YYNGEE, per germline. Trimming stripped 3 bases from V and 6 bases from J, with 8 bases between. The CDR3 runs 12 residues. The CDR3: CASSGLGDTQYF. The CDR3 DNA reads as TGTGCCAGCAGCGGCCTGGGGGATACGCAGTATTTT. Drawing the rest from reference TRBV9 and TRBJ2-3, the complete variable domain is DSGVTQTPKHLITATGQRVTLRCSPRSGDLSVYWYQQSLDQGLQFLIQYYNGEERAKGNILERFSAQQFPDLHSELNLSSLELGDSALYFCASSGLGDTQYFGPGTRLTVL.

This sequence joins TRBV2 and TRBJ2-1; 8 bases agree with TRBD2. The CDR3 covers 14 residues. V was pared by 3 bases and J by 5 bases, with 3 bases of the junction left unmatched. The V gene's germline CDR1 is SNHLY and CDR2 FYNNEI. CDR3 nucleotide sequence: TGTGCCAGCAGTGACCGAGCGGGAGACAATGAGCAGTTCTTC. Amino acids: CASSDRAGDNEQFF.